This T cell receptor beta chain was captured in a study of T cell responses to AZD1222 COVID-19 vaccine. Germline loops: CDR1 SGHVS, CDR2 FQNEAQ. The V end lost 1 base, the J end lost 4 bases, and 20 bases lay between the germline ends. The CDR3 is 17 residues long. The method was immunoSEQ multiplex PCR; TCRdb's version includes in-frame clones alone and lacks a portion of them. The profile shows about 160,000 clones, approximately 90% of them singletons. The sequence derives from an adult in good health. Here the sequenced sample was peripheral blood, taken on day 0 of AZD1222 vaccination. The V and J genes are TRBV7-8 and TRBJ2-7; D may be TRBD2 (6 bases). This CDR3 is CASSLVVGGGIQYEQYF. The CDR3 DNA follows: TGTGCCAGCAGCTTAGTAGTGGGCGGAGGGATCCAATACGAGCAGTACTTC.